The clone carrying this T cell receptor (beta chain) was counted at least ten times. The length of the CDR3 is 16 residues. Per germline, CDR1 SNHLY and CDR2 FYNNEI. Germline trimming cut 4 bases from V and 0 bases from J; bases unmatched to any gene: 4. The data were obtained in a study of patients and donors after allogeneic stem cell transplantation. TCRdb redid the calling of the RT-PCR reads with MiXCR, one entry per CDR3 protein. Seen here are approximately 27,000 distinct CDR3 sequences, 8% to 10% observed once, and the top ten hold around 50%. The material sequenced was blood, either unsorted or a sorted T cell fraction (not recorded which). The chain couples TRBV2 to TRBJ2-1, with TRBD2 matching over 9 bases. The TCR comes from a human donor who was either an allogeneic HSCT recipient or a stem cell or donor lymphocyte infusion donor (not recorded which). It is not recorded whose cells these are; they may come from a transplant donor. CDR3 DNA: TGTGCCAGCAGTGTAAAGCGGGAGGACTCCTACAATGAGCAGTTCTTC. Translating gives CASSVKREDSYNEQFF.